This entry is about one TCR beta chain. Its antigen remains unidentified. The data are from a study of T cell responses to AZD1222 COVID-19 vaccine. Whole-study findings and limits: Donors were mostly white British, more females; clonal diversity possibly underestimated.

Libraries were prepared by immunoSEQ multiplex PCR; TCRdb keeps only in-frame clonotypes and omits some of them. This table holds 150,000 to 190,000 clones, roughly nine tenths found once. The germline gives CDR1 SGHTA, CDR2 FQGTGA. Trimming shortened V by 2 bases and J by 0 bases, and 13 bases separated the two germline ends. The CDR3 spans 16 residues. The source was peripheral blood, collected 28 days after the second AZD1222 dose. The origin of this receptor is an adult who received the AZD1222 COVID-19 vaccine. The chain couples TRBV7-3 to TRBJ1-2; D not resolved. CDR3 protein: CASSLERAATNYGYTF. The CDR3 nucleotides are TGTGCCAGCAGCTTAGAACGAGCAGCCACTAACTATGGCTACACCTTC.